The following is a T cell receptor (beta chain) sequence with its context. Primers used in a second PCR of roughly 7 to 12 cycles were a sample-barcoded 5' primer and a J-beta primer mix. One entry per CDR3 protein, called by TCRdb with MiXCR from the 5' RACE reads. The data hold just over 800,000 distinct CDR3 sequences, with 62% observed a single time. CDR3 length: 17 residues. V shed 1 base and J 2 bases; nucleotides not matched to a gene: 11. Germline V gene sequence: CDR1 SGHTA, CDR2 FQGNSA. This specimen comes from a study of blood T cells in healthy people across ages. Sequencing was done on a sample of blood. The chain has TRBV7-2 and TRBJ2-7, with 7 bases identical to TRBD1. The TCR sequence derives from a man aged 25-45 years in good health. CDR3 in amino acids: CASSLVTDRVVAYEQYF. CDR3 nucleotides: TGTGCCAGCAGCTTAGTAACCGACAGGGTGGTTGCCTACGAGCAGTACTTC.